Shown below are 20 T cell receptor beta chains from a single sample sequenced in a study of tumor-infiltrating lymphocytes in primary liver carcinoma. The authors made TCR beta cDNA from 500 ng total RNA with a constant-region primer. ARM-PCR was slightly modified, and three nested multiplex PCR rounds with it gave rise to the TCR beta libraries. With TRBV1-TRBV30 forward primers and a C-beta reverse primer, the first two PCR rounds were run for approximately 10 cycles each. TCRdb reanalysed the multiplex PCR reads using MiXCR and keeps one entry per CDR3 protein. The sample consists of about 200,000 distinct CDR3 sequences, approximately 65% of them appearing once. Germline DNA was also extracted, with blood RNA taken from unsorted whole blood. Sequencing was done on a sample of peripheral blood. Source of these receptors: a woman aged 55-70 years with primary liver carcinoma and hepatitis B virus infection.

Written as DNA, the CDR3 is TGCATTGTCCGGGACGGCAATCAGCCCCAGCATTTT. Translating gives CIVRDGNQPQHF. The chain employs TRBV29-1 and TRBJ1-5; a weak D match, TRBD1 (5 bases). In germline, CDR1 is SQVTM, CDR2 ANQGSEA. The CDR3 is 12 residues long.

This clonotype was seen many times. The chain has TRBV12-5 and TRBJ2-7, with TRBD1 matching over 11 bases. Germline lookup yields CDR1 LGHNT and CDR2 FRNRAP. After removal of 2 bases from V and 5 bases from J, the junction contained 5 bases not matched to a gene. The CDR3 extends over 15 amino acids. The CDR3 reads CASGLPQDRGHEQYF. The CDR3 coding sequence is TGTGCTAGTGGTTTGCCTCAGGACAGGGGGCACGAGCAGTACTTC. Full variable domain (outside the CDR3, taken from reference TRBV12-5 and TRBJ2-7): DARVTQTPRHKVTEMGQEVTMRCQPILGHNTVFWYRQTMMQGLELLAYFRNRAPLDDSGMPKDRFSAEMPDATLATLKIQPSEPRDSAVYFCASGLPQDRGHEQYFGPGTRLTVT.

The chain combines TRBV3-1 with TRBJ1-6, with unresolved D. This CDR3 spans 15 amino acids. Germline V gene sequence: CDR1 LGHDT, CDR2 YNNKEL (reference sequence). Trimming took 0 bases from V and 6 from J, leaving 9 bases between them. The CDR3 spells CASSQDARSNSPLHF. For the CDR3, the DNA is TGTGCCAGCAGCCAAGACGCCAGGAGTAATTCACCCCTCCACTTT.

About this clonotype: A much larger clone lies one base from this, so it may be a read error. The rearrangement joins TRBV6-5 to TRBJ2-1; 9 bases fit TRBD2. Unmatched junction bases numbered 4, after V lost 4 bases and J lost 12 bases. The CDR3 runs 12 residues. CDR1 and CDR2 (germline): MNHEY, SVGAGI. The CDR3: CASSFSGSVQFF. In DNA form, the CDR3 reads TGTGCCAGCAGTTTTAGCGGGAGCGTGCAGTTCTTC.

Note on this clonotype: One junction end disagrees with the germline gene, perhaps due to a read error. V gene TRBV5-4 combines with J gene TRBJ2-1, with 7 nucleotides matching TRBD2. CDR3 length: 17 amino acids. Germline assignment: CDR1 SGHNT and CDR2 YYREEE (reference sequence). CDR3 in amino acids: CASSLVLASPTGNELFF. DNA of the CDR3: TGTGCCAGCAGCTTGGTACTAGCGAGCCCAACGGGAAATGAGCTGTTCTTC.

In its sample, this clonotype was seen once. The germline gene is not matched at one end of the junction; a read error may be the cause. The chain uses TRBV4-1 and TRBJ2-5; 8 bases fit TRBD1. CDR3 length: 15 residues. The germline CDR1 and CDR2 sequences are MGHRA and YSYEKL. The CDR3 protein is CTSSQDPNRGETQYF. CDR3 bases: TGCACCAGCAGCCAAGATCCGAACAGGGGGGAGACCCAGTACTTC.

This clonotype was counted once. V and J are TRBV6-1 and TRBJ1-5; no clear D. There are 17 residues in the CDR3. CDR1 MNHNS and CDR2 SASEGT come from the germline V gene. V was pared by 1 base and J by 1 base, with 14 bases between. The CDR3 nucleotides read TGTGCCAGCAGTGAAGATTATTGGGTCAACAGCAATCAGCCCCAGCATTTT. Encoded protein: CASSEDYWVNSNQPQHF.

This chain uses TRBV2 with TRBJ2-7; D is unclear. Germline CDR1 reads SNHLY; CDR2 reads FYNNEI. The germline V and J ends were trimmed by 7 bases and 0 bases, with 7 bases remaining between them. The CDR3 contains 12 residues. The CDR3 loop reads CASTSLSYEQYF. The CDR3 region has the DNA TGTGCCAGCACCTCGCTCTCCTACGAGCAGTACTTC.

The J gene is TRBJ2-1, the V gene TRBV28; D gene unclear. This CDR3 contains 13 residues. Trimming shortened V by 6 bases and J by 10 bases, and 16 bases separated the two germline ends. Germline assignment: CDR1 MDHEN and CDR2 SYDVKM. The CDR3 loop is CASSRRSLHEQFF. The CDR3 region has the DNA TGTGCCAGCAGCAGGCGGTCCCTCCACGAGCAGTTCTTC.

This clonotype occurred many times. The chain uses TRBV11-2 and TRBJ2-7; D gene ambiguous. V shed 2 bases and J shed 6 bases, with 5 bases lying between them. Germline-derived CDR1 and CDR2 are SGHAT and FQNNGV. The CDR3 is 11 residues long. The CDR3 nucleotides read TGTGCCAGCAGCTTAACGATCGAGCAGTACTTC. Its translation is CASSLTIEQYF.

The genes are TRBV6-5 and TRBJ2-1, with D possibly matching TRBD2 (5 bases). The DNA end is a closer match to TRBJ2-7, so the J assignment may be wrong. In germline, CDR1 is MNHEY, CDR2 SVGAGI. The CDR3 contains 14 residues. The CDR3 is CASSSRGSRNEQYF. CDR3 nucleotide sequence: TGTGCCAGCAGTTCAAGAGGGAGTCGAAATGAGCAGTACTTC.

About this clonotype itself: A much bigger clone sits one base away, suggesting this may be a read error. The V call is TRBV6-1, the J call TRBJ2-3, with 7 nucleotides matching TRBD2. Germline assignment: CDR1 MNHNS and CDR2 SASEGT. This CDR3 is 15 amino acids long. For the CDR3, the DNA is TGTGTCAGCAGTGAAGGGGAGGGAAGTACAGATACGCAGTATTTT. Protein product: CVSSEGEGSTDTQYF.

The V call is TRBV7-8, the J call TRBJ2-1; D unclear. Germline V gives CDR1 SGHVS, CDR2 FQNEAQ. The ends were cut back, 5 bases at V and 6 bases at J, with 17 bases in the middle. The CDR3 covers 15 residues. DNA for the CDR3: TGTGCCAGCAGCCCCATCAGCAGGATGGTCAATGAGCAGTTCTTC. Translation gives CASSPISRMVNEQFF.

As to this clonotype: It is unclear where the CDR3 begins or ends on the DNA, so no DNA is shown, and the CDR3 is as TCRdb lists it. V and J are TRBV6-2 or TRBV6-3 and TRBJ2-2; the table's TRBD2 call for D was not verified on the DNA. Germline V gives CDR1 MNHEY, CDR2 SVGEGT. The CDR3 length is 17 residues, termini included. CDR3 loop: CASSYWGSGSVNGELSF.

Turning to this clonotype: A much larger clone lies one base from this, so it may be a read error. The genes are TRBV6-1 and TRBJ2-1; no definite D call. This CDR3 spans 15 amino acids. Per germline, CDR1 MNHNS and CDR2 SASEGT. V was clipped by 7 bases and J by 0 bases, with 13 bases between them. The CDR3 region has the DNA TGTGCCAGCAATGAGATAGGGTTCTCCTACAATGAGCAGTTCTTC. It translates to CASNEIGFSYNEQFF.

This clonotype has a single count. One base away lies a much larger clone, so this may be a sequencing read error. The chain joins TRBV4-1 to TRBJ1-3; D possibly corresponds to TRBD1 (5 bases). Germline lookup yields CDR1 MGHRA and CDR2 YSYEKL. The length of the CDR3 is 19 residues. The CDR3 DNA reads TGCGCCAACAGCCAAGCGGCCGGGACCACACGAGGATCTGGAAACACCATATATTTT. Its translation: CANSQAAGTTRGSGNTIYF.

The chain uses TRBV6-1 and TRBJ2-2; 11 nucleotides line up with TRBD2. The CDR3 spans 17 residues. CDR1 is MNHNS and CDR2 is SASEGT in the germline V gene. Unmatched junction bases numbered 5, after V lost 3 bases and J lost 2 bases. CDR3 region: CASSDRGLAVNTGELFF. CDR3 nucleotides: TGTGCCAGCAGTGATCGGGGACTAGCGGTTAACACCGGGGAGCTGTTTTTT.

The V call is TRBV11-2, the J call TRBJ2-1; D uncertain. The CDR3 totals 12 residues. V lost 9 bases and J 5 bases, leaving 11 bases between the germline ends. Germline V gene sequence: CDR1 SGHAT, CDR2 FQNNGV. CDR3 sequence reads: CARSRTDNEQFF. The CDR3 bases are TGTGCCAGGAGCCGGACGGACAATGAGCAGTTCTTC.

This clonotype has a handful of counts. The V gene is TRBV7-3, the J gene TRBJ2-5; tentative D call: TRBD2 (5 bases). Germline V gene lookup returns CDR1 SGHTA and CDR2 FQGTGA. Trimming removed 5 bases from V and 10 bases from J, with 17 bases in between. CDR3 length equals 13 residues. The DNA for the CDR3 is TGTGCCAGCAGCCCCGGGGTCTCGCGGCACCAGTACTTC. Its translation: CASSPGVSRHQYF.

Worth noting for this clonotype: The conserved closing phenylalanine or tryptophan is absent in this CDR3, likely reflecting a read error. The CDR3 DNA is TGTGCCAGCAGTTCCTTGGGACTAGCGGGAGTCTCCAATGAGCAGTTCTTA. Protein sequence: CASSSLGLAGVSNEQFL. The rearrangement uses TRBV28 and TRBJ2-1; TRBD2 matches at 14 bases. The CDR3 has 17 residues. Germline trimming cut 4 bases from V and 6 bases from J; bases unmatched to any gene: 8. Germline CDR1 and CDR2: MDHEN and SYDVKM.